This T cell receptor beta chain was retrieved from a study of OX40 agonist ivuxolimab in advanced cancers. TCRdb's copy holds only in-frame clones and misses some; the assay was immunoSEQ multiplex PCR. In the table there are tens of thousands of clones, less than 90% of which are singletons. V lost 3 bases, J lost 8 bases, and 14 bases stayed unmatched. Germline CDR1 and CDR2: SGHDT and YYEEEE. The CDR3 is 16 amino acids. Sequencing used CD4+ or CD8+ T cells sorted from blood, obtained in a trial of the OX40 agonist ivuxolimab. This TCR was recovered from an adult with an advanced solid tumor such as melanoma, head and neck, liver or kidney cancer. This sequence joins TRBV5-6 and TRBJ2-1; the match to TRBD1 covers 7 bases. The CDR3 coding sequence is TGTGCCAGCAGCTCAGAACATCAGGGGGTTCTCTATGAGCAGTTCTTC. Its translation is CASSSEHQGVLYEQFF.